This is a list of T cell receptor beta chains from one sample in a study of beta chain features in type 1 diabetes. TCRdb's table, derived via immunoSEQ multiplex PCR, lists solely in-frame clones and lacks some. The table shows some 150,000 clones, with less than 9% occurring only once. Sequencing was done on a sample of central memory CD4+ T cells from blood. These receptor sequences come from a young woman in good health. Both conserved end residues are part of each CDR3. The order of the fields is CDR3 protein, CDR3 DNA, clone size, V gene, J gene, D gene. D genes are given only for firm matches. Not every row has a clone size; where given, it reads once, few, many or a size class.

CDR3 protein: CASIKRWSGHEQYF
CDR3 DNA: TGTGCCAGCATCAAAAGGTGGAGCGGGCACGAGCAGTACTTC
clone size: few
V gene: TRBV28
J gene: TRBJ2-7
D gene: NA

CDR3 protein: CACRPTSGKRSWRYEQYF
CDR3 DNA: TGTGCCTGCAGACCCACTAGCGGGAAACGCTCATGGCGTTACGAGCAGTACTTC
clone size: NA
V gene: TRBV30
J gene: TRBJ2-7
D gene: TRBD2

CDR3 protein: CASSTGRGQPQHF
CDR3 DNA: TGTGCCAGTAGTACAGGCCGGGGTCAGCCCCAGCATTTT
clone size: NA
V gene: TRBV19
J gene: TRBJ1-5
D gene: NA

CDR3 protein: CASSETGSARSYEQYF
CDR3 DNA: TGTGCCAGCAGTGAGACCGGTAGCGCGCGCTCCTACGAGCAGTACTTC
clone size: few
V gene: TRBV25-1
J gene: TRBJ2-7
D gene: NA

CDR3 protein: CASSPTPSTDTQYF
CDR3 DNA: TGTGCCAGCTCACCAACTCCTAGCACAGATACGCAGTATTTT
clone size: few
V gene: TRBV18
J gene: TRBJ2-3
D gene: NA

CDR3 protein: CASSPSTDNYGYTF
CDR3 DNA: TGTGCCAGCAGTCCCTCGACAGATAACTATGGCTACACCTTC
clone size: NA
V gene: TRBV28
J gene: TRBJ1-2
D gene: NA

CDR3 protein: CASTPPVGGF
CDR3 DNA: TGTGCCAGTACCCCTCCGGTTGGAGGGTTT
clone size: many
V gene: TRBV19
J gene: TRBJ1-1
D gene: NA

CDR3 protein: CASSLDHRASYEQYF
CDR3 DNA: TGTGCCAGCAGCTTGGACCACAGGGCCTCCTACGAGCAGTACTTC
clone size: few
V gene: TRBV5-4
J gene: TRBJ2-7
D gene: NA

CDR3 protein: CASSYGGGLVNTEAFF
CDR3 DNA: TGTGCCAGCAGTTATGGGGGGGGGCTGGTGAACACTGAAGCTTTCTTT
clone size: NA
V gene: TRBV6-5
J gene: TRBJ1-1
D gene: NA

CDR3 protein: CASSYVGQSSYEQYF
CDR3 DNA: TGTGCCAGCAGTTACGTGGGGCAGAGCTCCTACGAGCAGTACTTC
clone size: NA
V gene: TRBV6-5
J gene: TRBJ2-7
D gene: NA

CDR3 protein: CASSPPSGSDEQYF
CDR3 DNA: TGTGCCAGCTCACCACCTAGCGGGAGTGACGAGCAGTACTTC
clone size: NA
V gene: TRBV18
J gene: TRBJ2-7
D gene: TRBD2

CDR3 protein: CAWSEGAGNQPQHF
CDR3 DNA: TGTGCCTGGAGTGAGGGGGCGGGCAATCAGCCCCAGCATTTT
clone size: many
V gene: TRBV30
J gene: TRBJ1-5
D gene: TRBD1

CDR3 protein: CASSTTQGGNTGELFF
CDR3 DNA: TGTGCCAGCAGCACAACCCAGGGTGGGAACACCGGGGAGCTGTTTTTT
clone size: many
V gene: TRBV4-2
J gene: TRBJ2-2
D gene: NA

CDR3 protein: CASTRTGWSDTQYF
CDR3 DNA: TGTGCCAGCACCCGGACAGGGTGGTCAGATACGCAGTATTTT
clone size: NA
V gene: TRBV27
J gene: TRBJ2-3
D gene: TRBD1

CDR3 protein: CASSLFSGQGEDTQYF
CDR3 DNA: TGTGCCAGCAGTTTATTTTCGGGACAGGGAGAAGATACGCAGTATTTT
clone size: few
V gene: TRBV27
J gene: TRBJ2-3
D gene: TRBD1

CDR3 protein: CASSSQGGNEQFF
CDR3 DNA: TGTGCCAGCAGTTCACAGGGGGGCAATGAGCAGTTCTTC
clone size: NA
V gene: TRBV6-5
J gene: TRBJ2-1
D gene: TRBD1

CDR3 protein: CASSFDRGVTEAFF
CDR3 DNA: TGTGCCAGCAGTTTCGACAGGGGGGTCACTGAAGCTTTCTTT
clone size: NA
V gene: TRBV27
J gene: TRBJ1-1
D gene: TRBD1

CDR3 protein: CASSREAGRDNEQFF
CDR3 DNA: TGTGCCAGCAGTCGTGAGGCGGGACGCGACAATGAGCAGTTCTTC
clone size: few
V gene: TRBV7-2
J gene: TRBJ2-1
D gene: NA

CDR3 protein: CASSLASYEKLFF
CDR3 DNA: TGTGCCAGCAGCTTAGCTTCTTATGAAAAACTGTTTTTT
clone size: few
V gene: TRBV11-2
J gene: TRBJ1-4
D gene: NA

CDR3 protein: CASSSSLAGGGQYF
CDR3 DNA: TGCGCCAGCAGCAGCAGCCTAGCGGGAGGAGGGCAGTACTTC
clone size: NA
V gene: TRBV5-1
J gene: TRBJ2-7
D gene: TRBD2

CDR3 protein: CAWSVIARGSYNEQFF
CDR3 DNA: TGTGCCTGGAGTGTAATTGCGCGGGGGAGCTACAATGAGCAGTTCTTC
clone size: NA
V gene: TRBV30
J gene: TRBJ2-1
D gene: TRBD2

CDR3 protein: CASSTNFQQNEQFF
CDR3 DNA: TGTGCCAGTAGTACCAACTTCCAACAGAATGAGCAGTTCTTC
clone size: many
V gene: TRBV19
J gene: TRBJ2-1
D gene: NA

CDR3 protein: CASSQEGGRTVGGELFF
CDR3 DNA: TGTGCCAGCAGCCAAGAGGGCGGGAGGACCGTCGGCGGGGAGCTGTTTTTT
clone size: NA
V gene: TRBV4-2
J gene: TRBJ2-2
D gene: TRBD2

CDR3 protein: CASSELAGVGEQYF
CDR3 DNA: TGTGCCAGCAGTGAGCTAGCGGGAGTGGGTGAGCAGTACTTC
clone size: NA
V gene: TRBV2
J gene: TRBJ2-7
D gene: TRBD2

CDR3 protein: CASSRQGRNTEAFF
CDR3 DNA: TGTGCCAGCAGCCGTCAGGGGAGAAACACTGAAGCTTTCTTT
clone size: NA
V gene: TRBV6-6
J gene: TRBJ1-1
D gene: NA

CDR3 protein: CASSHAGTGKEQYF
CDR3 DNA: TGTGCCAGCAGTCACGCCGGGACAGGGAAAGAGCAGTACTTC
clone size: few
V gene: TRBV6-5
J gene: TRBJ2-7
D gene: TRBD1

CDR3 protein: CASSPRQGNSGRSLNQETQYF
CDR3 DNA: TGTGCCAGCTCGCCCAGACAGGGGAATAGCGGGAGATCACTGAACCAAGAGACCCAGTACTTC
clone size: NA
V gene: TRBV18
J gene: TRBJ2-5
D gene: NA

CDR3 protein: CASSLASSGSSYEQYF
CDR3 DNA: TGTGCCAGCAGCCTCGCCTCTAGCGGGAGCTCCTACGAGCAGTACTTC
clone size: few
V gene: TRBV7-2
J gene: TRBJ2-7
D gene: TRBD2

CDR3 protein: CASSDSVQETQYF
CDR3 DNA: TGTGCCAGCTCGGACAGTGTCCAAGAGACCCAGTACTTC
clone size: many
V gene: TRBV18
J gene: TRBJ2-5
D gene: NA

CDR3 protein: CASSLGILAGEETQYF
CDR3 DNA: TGCGCCAGCAGCTTGGGGATTCTAGCGGGAGAAGAGACCCAGTACTTC
clone size: few
V gene: TRBV5-1
J gene: TRBJ2-5
D gene: TRBD2

CDR3 protein: CASRGLAVRSYNEQFF
CDR3 DNA: TGTGCCAGCAGGGGACTAGCGGTCCGCTCCTACAATGAGCAGTTCTTC
clone size: NA
V gene: TRBV25-1
J gene: TRBJ2-1
D gene: TRBD2

CDR3 protein: CASSLAGLAATPQFF
CDR3 DNA: TGTGCCAGCAGCTTAGCGGGACTAGCGGCAACCCCCCAGTTCTTC
clone size: NA
V gene: TRBV7-2
J gene: TRBJ2-1
D gene: TRBD2

CDR3 protein: CASSPLKGYTF
CDR3 DNA: TGTGCCAGCAGCCCACTCAAAGGCTACACCTTC
clone size: NA
V gene: TRBV7-2
J gene: TRBJ1-2
D gene: NA

CDR3 protein: CASRTGGEQYF
CDR3 DNA: TGTGCCAGCAGGACAGGGGGCGAGCAGTACTTC
clone size: NA
V gene: TRBV6-5
J gene: TRBJ2-7
D gene: TRBD1

CDR3 protein: CASSMTGGNGYTF
CDR3 DNA: TGTGCCAGTAGTATGACAGGAGGCAACGGCTACACCTTC
clone size: few
V gene: TRBV19
J gene: TRBJ1-2
D gene: NA

CDR3 protein: CASSLIIWTSGSYNEQFF
CDR3 DNA: TGTGCCAGCAGCCTCATTATTTGGACTAGCGGGAGTTACAATGAGCAGTTCTTC
clone size: few
V gene: TRBV14
J gene: TRBJ2-1
D gene: TRBD2

CDR3 protein: CASSRGHETGELFF
CDR3 DNA: TGTGCCAGCAGTCGTGGACACGAGACCGGGGAGCTGTTTTTT
clone size: few
V gene: TRBV6-5
J gene: TRBJ2-2
D gene: NA

CDR3 protein: CASSDYNQRGTEAFF
CDR3 DNA: TGTGCCAGCAGTGACTATAACCAACGGGGGACTGAAGCTTTCTTT
clone size: NA
V gene: TRBV28
J gene: TRBJ1-1
D gene: NA

CDR3 protein: CASSVTGVSTDTQYF
CDR3 DNA: TGTGCCAGCAGCGTGACAGGGGTCAGCACAGATACGCAGTATTTT
clone size: few
V gene: TRBV7-9
J gene: TRBJ2-3
D gene: TRBD1

CDR3 protein: CASSSSVLGELFF
CDR3 DNA: TGTGCCAGCAGCTCTAGCGTCCTCGGGGAGCTGTTTTTT
clone size: few
V gene: TRBV11-3
J gene: TRBJ2-2
D gene: NA

CDR3 protein: CATTLAGEDTQYF
CDR3 DNA: TGTGCCACCACACTAGCGGGAGAAGATACGCAGTATTTT
clone size: few
V gene: TRBV15
J gene: TRBJ2-3
D gene: TRBD2

CDR3 protein: CSASGQPGNEQYF
CDR3 DNA: TGCAGCGCGTCGGGACAACCGGGAAACGAGCAGTACTTC
clone size: NA
V gene: TRBV29-1
J gene: TRBJ2-7
D gene: NA

CDR3 protein: CSVEGLVDTQYF
CDR3 DNA: TGCAGCGTTGAAGGGTTAGTAGATACGCAGTATTTT
clone size: few
V gene: TRBV29-1
J gene: TRBJ2-3
D gene: NA

CDR3 protein: CAWSVGGTSEGEQFF
CDR3 DNA: TGTGCCTGGAGTGTGGGGGGGACTAGCGAGGGTGAGCAGTTCTTC
clone size: NA
V gene: TRBV30
J gene: TRBJ2-1
D gene: TRBD2

CDR3 protein: CASSLGGLATYNEQFF
CDR3 DNA: TGCGCCAGCAGCTTGGGCGGCCTAGCGACCTACAATGAGCAGTTCTTC
clone size: NA
V gene: TRBV5-1
J gene: TRBJ2-1
D gene: NA

CDR3 protein: CAWRQAGNTGELFF
CDR3 DNA: TGTGCCTGGCGACAAGCCGGAAACACCGGGGAGCTGTTTTTT
clone size: many
V gene: TRBV30
J gene: TRBJ2-2
D gene: NA

CDR3 protein: CASSSQGIIETQYF
CDR3 DNA: TGTGCCAGCAGCTCACAGGGGATCATAGAGACCCAGTACTTC
clone size: few
V gene: TRBV11-2
J gene: TRBJ2-5
D gene: TRBD1

CDR3 protein: CASSQAVLADTDTQYF
CDR3 DNA: TGTGCCAGCAGCCAAGCGGTTCTAGCGGACACAGATACGCAGTATTTT
clone size: NA
V gene: TRBV5-4
J gene: TRBJ2-3
D gene: TRBD2

CDR3 protein: CASSVGTGGNTGELFF
CDR3 DNA: TGTGCCAGCAGCGTAGGGACAGGGGGAAACACCGGGGAGCTGTTTTTT
clone size: NA
V gene: TRBV9
J gene: TRBJ2-2
D gene: TRBD1

CDR3 protein: CASSDMGSGKETQYF
CDR3 DNA: TGTGCCAGCAGTGATATGGGTTCAGGGAAAGAGACCCAGTACTTC
clone size: NA
V gene: TRBV2
J gene: TRBJ2-5
D gene: NA

CDR3 protein: CASSISEGVTEAFF
CDR3 DNA: TGTGCCAGTAGTATATCAGAGGGGGTCACTGAAGCTTTCTTT
clone size: NA
V gene: TRBV19
J gene: TRBJ1-1
D gene: NA

CDR3 protein: CASSMAGVAQPQHF
CDR3 DNA: TGTGCCAGTAGTATGGCCGGGGTTGCTCAGCCCCAGCATTTT
clone size: few
V gene: TRBV19
J gene: TRBJ1-5
D gene: NA

CDR3 protein: CASRGTGQETQYF
CDR3 DNA: TGTGCCAGTAGGGGGACAGGTCAAGAGACCCAGTACTTC
clone size: few
V gene: TRBV19
J gene: TRBJ2-5
D gene: TRBD1

CDR3 protein: CASSYSGRPDTQYF
CDR3 DNA: TGTGCCAGCAGCTACAGCGGGAGGCCAGATACGCAGTATTTT
clone size: many
V gene: TRBV7-2
J gene: TRBJ2-3
D gene: TRBD2

CDR3 protein: CATQLAAGELFF
CDR3 DNA: TGTGCCACCCAACTAGCTGCCGGGGAGCTGTTTTTT
clone size: NA
V gene: TRBV28
J gene: TRBJ2-2
D gene: NA

CDR3 protein: CASSLGRRTDTQYF
CDR3 DNA: TGTGCCAGCAGCTTGGGCAGACGCACAGATACGCAGTATTTT
clone size: few
V gene: TRBV7-2
J gene: TRBJ2-3
D gene: NA

CDR3 protein: CSATLTGGDQPQHF
CDR3 DNA: TGCAGCGCTACTTTGACAGGGGGCGATCAGCCCCAGCATTTT
clone size: many
V gene: TRBV29-1
J gene: TRBJ1-5
D gene: TRBD1

CDR3 protein: CASRLGTSATDTQYF
CDR3 DNA: TGTGCCAGCAGACTTGGGACTAGCGCCACAGATACGCAGTATTTT
clone size: NA
V gene: TRBV7-9
J gene: TRBJ2-3
D gene: TRBD2

CDR3 protein: CASSNGQGGGQPQHF
CDR3 DNA: TGTGCCAGCAGCAACGGACAGGGAGGCGGTCAGCCCCAGCATTTT
clone size: few
V gene: TRBV28
J gene: TRBJ1-5
D gene: TRBD1